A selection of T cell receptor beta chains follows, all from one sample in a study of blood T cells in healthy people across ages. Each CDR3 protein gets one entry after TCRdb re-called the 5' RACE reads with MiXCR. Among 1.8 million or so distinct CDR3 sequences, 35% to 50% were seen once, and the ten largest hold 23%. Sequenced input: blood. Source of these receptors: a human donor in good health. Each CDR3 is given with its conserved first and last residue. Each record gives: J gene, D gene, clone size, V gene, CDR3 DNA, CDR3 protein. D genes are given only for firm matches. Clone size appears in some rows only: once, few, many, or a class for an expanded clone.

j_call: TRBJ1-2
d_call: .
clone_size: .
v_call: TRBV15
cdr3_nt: TGTGCCACCAGCAGAAGCAGGGGAATTTCCTATGGCTACACCTTC
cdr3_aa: CATSRSRGISYGYTF

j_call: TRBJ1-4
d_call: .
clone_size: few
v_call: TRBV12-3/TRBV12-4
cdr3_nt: TGTGCCAGCAGTTTCAAAGAATTTAATGAAAAACTGTTTTTT
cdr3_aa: CASSFKEFNEKLFF

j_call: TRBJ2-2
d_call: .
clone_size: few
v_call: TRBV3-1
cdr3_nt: TGTGCCAGCAGCCAAGATTCCCTGGCCGGGCGGGCTAGGACCGGGGAGCTGTTTTTT
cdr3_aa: CASSQDSLAGRARTGELFF

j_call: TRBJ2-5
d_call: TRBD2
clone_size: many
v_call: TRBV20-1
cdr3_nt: TGCAGTGCTAGAGGGGGATCCGGGACTAGCGGGGGCCAAGAGACCCAGTACTTC
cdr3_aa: CSARGGSGTSGGQETQYF

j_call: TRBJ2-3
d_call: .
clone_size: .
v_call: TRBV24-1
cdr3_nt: TGTGGCACCAGTGACAGTTCTACGGATACGCAGTATTTT
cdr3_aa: CGTSDSSTDTQYF

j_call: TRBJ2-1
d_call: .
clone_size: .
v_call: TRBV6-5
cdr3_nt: TGTGCCAGCAGTAACCCCTGGGGTTATCAGTTCTTC
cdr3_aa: CASSNPWGYQFF

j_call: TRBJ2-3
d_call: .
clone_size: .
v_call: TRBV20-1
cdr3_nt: TGCAGTGCTAGAGTTTTCGGTAGCACAGATACGCAGTATTTT
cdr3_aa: CSARVFGSTDTQYF

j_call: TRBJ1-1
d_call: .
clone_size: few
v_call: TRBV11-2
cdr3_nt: TGTGCCAGCAGCTTAGGGGGGGGGGCAGGAACTGAAGCTTTCTTT
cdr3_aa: CASSLGGGAGTEAFF

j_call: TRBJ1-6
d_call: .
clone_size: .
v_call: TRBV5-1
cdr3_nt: TGTGCCAGCAGCTTAGGGGGGCTAGGCAATTCACCCCTCCACTTT
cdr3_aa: CASSLGGLGNSPLHF

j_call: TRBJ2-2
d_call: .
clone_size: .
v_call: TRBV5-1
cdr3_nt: TGCGCCAGCAGCTTTAGGCAGGGCGCGAACACCGGGGAGCTGTTTTTT
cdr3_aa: CASSFRQGANTGELFF

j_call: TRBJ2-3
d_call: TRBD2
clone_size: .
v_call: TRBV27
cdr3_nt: TGTGCCAGCAGTTTTAGCGGGGGGGCCGGAGATATGCAGTATTTT
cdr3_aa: CASSFSGGAGDMQYF

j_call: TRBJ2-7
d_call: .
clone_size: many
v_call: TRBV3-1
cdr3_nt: TGTGCCAGCACCACGGGAAGAAGCTCCTACGAGCAGTACTTC
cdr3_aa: CASTTGRSSYEQYF

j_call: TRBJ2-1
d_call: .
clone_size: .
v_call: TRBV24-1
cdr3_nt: TGTGCCACCGCCTCCGGCCAGGGCGATGAGCAGTTCTTC
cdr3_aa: CATASGQGDEQFF

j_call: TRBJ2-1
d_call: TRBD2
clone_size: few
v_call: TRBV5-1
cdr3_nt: TGCGCCAGCAGCTTGGCGACTAGCGGGGGGACCAATGAGCAGTTCTTC
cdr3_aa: CASSLATSGGTNEQFF

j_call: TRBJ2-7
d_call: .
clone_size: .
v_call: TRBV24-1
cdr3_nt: TGTGCCACCAGTGATTCAGGGCCCTCAAACGAGCAGTACTTC
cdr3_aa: CATSDSGPSNEQYF

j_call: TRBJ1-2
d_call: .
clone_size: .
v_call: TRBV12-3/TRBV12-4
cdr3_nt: TGTGCCAGCAGCTTTAGTGGGCCGGGTATGGGGGGCTACACCTTC
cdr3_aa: CASSFSGPGMGGYTF

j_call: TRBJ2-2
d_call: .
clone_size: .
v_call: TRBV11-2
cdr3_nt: TGTGCCAGCAGTTACCTACCGACGGGGGTGAACGGGGAGCTGTTTTTT
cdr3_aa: CASSYLPTGVNGELFF

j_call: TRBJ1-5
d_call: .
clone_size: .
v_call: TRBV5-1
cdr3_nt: TGCGCCAGCAGCCTACCGGGAGGGGTGTTGACTAATCAGCCCCAGCATTTT
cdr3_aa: CASSLPGGVLTNQPQHF

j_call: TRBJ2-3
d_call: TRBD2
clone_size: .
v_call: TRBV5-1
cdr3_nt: TGCGCCAGCAGCTCCAAACGGGAGGAGACAGATACGCAGTATTTT
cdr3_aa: CASSSKREETDTQYF

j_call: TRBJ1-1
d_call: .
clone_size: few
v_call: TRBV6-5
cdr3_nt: TGTGCCAGCAGTGGGGGGGGGAGGGAAACTGAAGCTTTCTTT
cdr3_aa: CASSGGGRETEAFF

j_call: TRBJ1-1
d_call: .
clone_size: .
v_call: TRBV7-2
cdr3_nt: TGTGCCAGCAGCCTCATGGGGGAGTGCACTGAAGCTTTCTTT
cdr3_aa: CASSLMGECTEAFF

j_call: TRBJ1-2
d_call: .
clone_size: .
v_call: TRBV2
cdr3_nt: TGTGCCAGCAGTGAACAAGGCAGGGCCCTAAACTATGGCTACACCTTC
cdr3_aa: CASSEQGRALNYGYTF

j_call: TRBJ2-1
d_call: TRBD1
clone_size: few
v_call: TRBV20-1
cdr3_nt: TGCAGTGCCGAGGGGGCTAAGGATGAGCAGTTCTTC
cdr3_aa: CSAEGAKDEQFF

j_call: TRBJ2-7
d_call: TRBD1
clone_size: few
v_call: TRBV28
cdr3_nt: TGTGCCAGCAGCTCCTCCGGGACAGGGCGGTACGAGCAGTACTTC
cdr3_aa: CASSSSGTGRYEQYF

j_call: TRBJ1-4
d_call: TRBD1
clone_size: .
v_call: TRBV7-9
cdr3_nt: TGTGCCAGCAGACCCGGACAGGGAGGGGGAATTAATGAAAAACTGTTTTTT
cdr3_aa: CASRPGQGGGINEKLFF

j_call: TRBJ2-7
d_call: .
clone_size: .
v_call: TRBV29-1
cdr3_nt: TGCAGCGTCATTTTTACCTACGAGCAGTACTTC
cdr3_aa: CSVIFTYEQYF

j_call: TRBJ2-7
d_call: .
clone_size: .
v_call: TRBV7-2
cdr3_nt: TGTGCCAGCAGCTTTAATACAGGAGGAACCTACGAGCAGTACTTC
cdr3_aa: CASSFNTGGTYEQYF

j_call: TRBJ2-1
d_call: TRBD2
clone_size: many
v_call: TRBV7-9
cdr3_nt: TGTGCCAGCAGCGCCCGGACTAGCGGGGAGGTAAATGAGCAGTTCTTC
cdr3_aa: CASSARTSGEVNEQFF

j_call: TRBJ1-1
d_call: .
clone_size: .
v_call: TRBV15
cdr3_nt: TGTGCCACCAGCCCTATCGGAGATGAAGCTTTCTTT
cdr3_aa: CATSPIGDEAFF

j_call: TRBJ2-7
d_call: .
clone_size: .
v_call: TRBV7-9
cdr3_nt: TGTGCCAGCAGCTTAGCGAGGGGGGGAGGGAACGAGCAGTACTTC
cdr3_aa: CASSLARGGGNEQYF

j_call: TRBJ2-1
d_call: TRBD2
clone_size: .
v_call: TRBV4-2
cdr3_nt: TGTGCCAGCAGCCAAGGGCCCCTAGCGGGGCATGAGCAGTTCTTC
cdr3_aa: CASSQGPLAGHEQFF

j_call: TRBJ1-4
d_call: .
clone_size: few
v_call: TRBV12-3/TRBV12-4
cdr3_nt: TGTGCCAGCAGTTTTGATTTCCGGCAAAGCGGGGGTCTATCGGAAAAACTGTTTTTT
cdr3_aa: CASSFDFRQSGGLSEKLFF

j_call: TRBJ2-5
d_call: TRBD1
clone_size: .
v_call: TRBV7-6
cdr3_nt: TGTGCCAGCACCTCCGGGACAGGGTACCAAGAGACCCAGTACTTC
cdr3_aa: CASTSGTGYQETQYF

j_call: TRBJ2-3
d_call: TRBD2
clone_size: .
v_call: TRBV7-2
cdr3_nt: TGTGCCAGCAGCTTAGGAGCGGGGGACGCAGATACGCAGTATTTT
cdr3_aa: CASSLGAGDADTQYF

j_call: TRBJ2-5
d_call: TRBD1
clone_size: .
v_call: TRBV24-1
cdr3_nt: TGTGCCACCAGCGATACAGGGGGCCAAGAGACCCAGTACTTC
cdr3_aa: CATSDTGGQETQYF

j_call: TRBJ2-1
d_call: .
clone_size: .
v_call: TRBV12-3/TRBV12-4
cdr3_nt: TGTGCCAGCAGTTTAAAAGGAGGGAATGAGCAGTTCTTC
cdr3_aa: CASSLKGGNEQFF

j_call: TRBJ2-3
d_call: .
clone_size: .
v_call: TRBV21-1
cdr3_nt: TGTGCCAGCAGCAAAGGGGGGAAGGGGACAGATACGCAGTATTTT
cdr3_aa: CASSKGGKGTDTQYF

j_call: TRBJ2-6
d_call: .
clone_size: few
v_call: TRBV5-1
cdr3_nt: TGCGCCAGCAGCGATAGTAGCTCTGGGGCCAACGTCCTGACTTTC
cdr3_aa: CASSDSSSGANVLTF

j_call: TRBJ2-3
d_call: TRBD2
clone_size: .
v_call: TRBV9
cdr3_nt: TGTGCCAGCAGCGTAGATGGGACGGGGGGTGGAGATACGCAGTATTTT
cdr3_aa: CASSVDGTGGGDTQYF

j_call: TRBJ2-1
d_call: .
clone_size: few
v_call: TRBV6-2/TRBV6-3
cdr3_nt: TGTGCCAGCCTCGGACGCGATTACAATGAGCAGTTCTTC
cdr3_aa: CASLGRDYNEQFF

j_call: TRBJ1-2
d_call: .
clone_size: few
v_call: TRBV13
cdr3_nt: TGTGCCAGCAGCTTAGATGAGGGGGGCTATGGCTACACCTTC
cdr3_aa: CASSLDEGGYGYTF

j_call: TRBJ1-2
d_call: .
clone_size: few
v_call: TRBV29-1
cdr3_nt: TGCAGCGTTGGTCTTGAGGGAATTGGTGGCTACACCTTC
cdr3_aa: CSVGLEGIGGYTF

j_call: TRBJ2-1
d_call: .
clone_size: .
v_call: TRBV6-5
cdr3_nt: TGTGCCAGCAGCCCCCTCTTAGGCGGTGGTGAGCAGTTCTTC
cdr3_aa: CASSPLLGGGEQFF

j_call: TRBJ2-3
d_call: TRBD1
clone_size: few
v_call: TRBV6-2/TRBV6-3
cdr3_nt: TGTGCCAGCAGAAGGGACAGCCTTGGGACAGATACGCAGTATTTT
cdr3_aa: CASRRDSLGTDTQYF

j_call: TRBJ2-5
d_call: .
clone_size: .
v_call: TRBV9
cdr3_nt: TGTGCCAGCAGCGTCTTGGGTAGGGAGACCCAGTACTTC
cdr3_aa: CASSVLGRETQYF

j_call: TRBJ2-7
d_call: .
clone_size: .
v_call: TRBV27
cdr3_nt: TGTACCAGCAGTACGTCAGGCAGCTCCTACGGGCAGTACTTC
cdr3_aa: CTSSTSGSSYGQYF